This T cell receptor (beta chain) was recovered during a study of intratumoral heterogeneity in liver cancer. As for the study more broadly: Across the full roughly 15-patient cohort, most patients were male and a median age of approximately 64 years was recorded. To investigate intratumor heterogeneity, the study integrated RNA-seq, DNA sequencing, TCR-seq and SNP array data drawn from multiple regions of hepatocellular carcinoma specimens. The overall cohort comprised 71 multiregional samples from 15 or so HCC patients, with approximately 50 tumoral and roughly 20 adjacent nontumoral regions. General conclusions and limits of the study: In each sequenced patient, tumor region a showed significantly more unique T-cell clonal expansions than tumor region b. Within each sequenced patient, no significant difference in overall T cell clonality was found between tumor regions. TCR sequencing reportedly confirmed RNA-seq-based estimates of regional differences in tumor-infiltrating lymphocyte burden. Limitations acknowledged by the authors included a relatively low number of patients and under-sampled representation of tumor-infiltrating lymphocytes.

Samples labelled H came from distinct, geographically separated regions of the hepatocellular carcinoma nodule. Early-stage hepatocellular carcinoma was present in all patients, and no therapy was administered to any patient before surgical resection. The sampled areas showed no macroscopic signs of necrosis or hemorrhage. In a couple of patients, TCR sequencing (ImmunoSeq) was performed on multiple regions. Frozen resection tissue samples were collected at a distance of at least 1 cm from each other. Genomic DNA was extracted from bulk tissue using the DNeasy blood and tissue kit. Using the immunoSEQ assay, the TCR beta chain CDR3 regions were sequenced from genomic DNA. Rearranged VDJ segments were amplified with primers annealing to V and J segments. The original pipeline was this. Clonality and richness metrics were computed with the ImmunoSeq Analyzer software. To find clones with differing abundance between regions, Fisher's exact test was applied together with a beta-binomial method for extra stringency. Imported from immuneACCESS, the table was reduced by TCRdb to in-frame sequences with V and J called. These copies leave out some clones; in studies compared against another copy, an unresolved V gene accounts for under half, and the cause of the remainder is not known. V, J and clone size reflect that table, while D and trimming were determined from the DNA. The sample yields roughly 3,600 clones; 47% were counted once. Jointly, the top ten make up roughly 28% of the sample.

In the case of this clone: Which antigen it targets is not known. No base quality values were provided; no much bigger clone lies one nucleotide off.

Trimming takes 5 bases from V and 0 bases from J, and the germline ends sit 11 bases apart. Measured from the cysteine to the phenylalanine, the CDR3 is 15 residues long. Just CDR3 DNA is preserved here, 45 bases in frame from base 1. From a lookup of the germline V gene, CDR1 and CDR2 are SGHVS and FQNEAQ. The sequence derives from a man aged 70-80 years with hepatocellular carcinoma. The chain is assembled from TRBV7-8 and TRBJ2-4; no D gene call is confident. Source: tumor tissue, taken before any cancer treatment. The CDR3 here reads CASSPVGGAKNIQYF. The base sequence is TGTGCCAGCAGCCCAGTGGGTGGAGCCAAAAACATTCAGTACTTC.